The 16 T cell receptor beta chains below all came from one sample that was sequenced in a study of OX40 agonist ivuxolimab in advanced cancers. Clones were sequenced by immunoSEQ multiplex PCR, and TCRdb holds only the in-frame ones, with some missing. The top ten clones hold 2.6% of a sample with approximately 42,000 clones, 75% to 85% of them seen once. The sequencing here drew on CD4+ or CD8+ T cells sorted from blood, taken in a trial of the OX40 agonist ivuxolimab. These TCRs come from an adult with an advanced solid tumor such as melanoma, head and neck, liver or kidney cancer.

The rearrangement links TRBV5-6 to TRBJ2-7; the D gene could be TRBD1 or TRBD2 (5 bases each). The CDR3 sequence is 13 residues long. In germline, CDR1 is SGHDT, CDR2 YYEEEE. The germline V and J ends were trimmed by 0 bases and 6 bases, with 10 bases remaining between them. CDR3 DNA: TGTGCCAGCAGCTTGGCCCCTGGGGGCGAGCAGTACGTC. This gives the protein CASSLAPGGEQYV.

The rearrangement links TRBV30 to TRBJ2-3; 11 bases are shared with TRBD2. The V gene's germline CDR1 is GTSNPN and CDR2 SVGIG (reference sequence). The trim removed 3 bases at V and 3 bases at J, leaving 2 bases unmatched. This CDR3 is 14 amino acids long. In DNA form, the CDR3 reads TGTGCCTGGAGCCTAGCGGGAGGTACAGATACGCAGTATTTT. Its translation: CAWSLAGGTDTQYF.

This chain joins TRBV28 and TRBJ2-2; the D gene could be TRBD1 or TRBD2 (5 bases each). The CDR3 spans 14 residues. V was clipped by 2 bases and J by 7 bases, with 11 bases between them. Germline lookup yields CDR1 MDHEN and CDR2 SYDVKM. The CDR3 DNA reads as TGTGCCAGCAGTTTAGGGGCTAGCCACGGGGAGCTGTTTTTT. Its protein is CASSLGASHGELFF.

This chain uses TRBV5-6 with TRBJ2-7; 14 bases are a match to TRBD2. Germline trimming cut 0 bases from V and 5 bases from J; bases unmatched to any gene: 7. Germline CDR1 and CDR2: SGHDT and YYEEEE. The CDR3 has 17 amino acids. The CDR3 protein is CASSLGGTSGSRDEQYV. CDR3 DNA: TGTGCCAGCAGCTTGGGGGGGACTAGCGGGAGTAGAGACGAGCAGTACGTC.

The V call is TRBV7-2, the J call TRBJ2-1, with 8 bases fitting TRBD2. Germline lookup yields CDR1 SGHTA and CDR2 FQGNSA. The V gene end was trimmed by 5 bases and the J gene end by 9 bases; junction bases not matched to a gene: 9. The CDR3 is made up of 14 amino acids. The CDR3 DNA reads as TGTGCCAGCAGCGCACTAGCGGTAGCAGGTGAGCAGTTCTTC. Translating gives CASSALAVAGEQFF.

This clone occurred once. The genes are TRBV9 and TRBJ2-1; no clear D gene. V was pared by 0 bases and J by 8 bases, with 15 bases between. The CDR3 loop spans 15 amino acids. CDR1 is SGDLS and CDR2 is YYNGEE in the germline V gene. CDR3 in amino acids: CASSVGWTRGDEQFF. The CDR3 DNA reads as TGTGCCAGCAGCGTAGGGTGGACCCGTGGGGATGAGCAGTTCTTC.

The rearrangement joins TRBV7-8 to TRBJ2-2, with 9 bases matching TRBD2. J lost 2 bases, V lost 4 bases, and 5 bases had no gene match. CDR3 length: 16 residues. Germline CDR1 reads SGHVS; CDR2 reads FQNEAQ. The CDR3 is CASSSPGLANTGELFF. The CDR3 DNA sequence: TGTGCCAGCAGCTCACCGGGACTAGCTAACACCGGGGAGCTGTTTTTT.

J is TRBJ2-1 and V is TRBV2; tentatively, D is TRBD2 (6 bases). CDR1 and CDR2 (germline): SNHLY, FYNNEI. The germline V and J ends were trimmed by 6 bases and 2 bases, with 14 bases remaining between them. This CDR3 spans 15 amino acids. This CDR3 reads CASSLLAATYNEQFF. CDR3 coding DNA: TGTGCCAGCAGCCTACTAGCTGCAACCTACAATGAGCAGTTCTTC. Filled out from reference TRBV2 and TRBJ2-1, the complete variable domain reads EPEVTQTPSHQVTQMGQEVILRCVPISNHLYFYWYRQILGQKVEFLVSFYNNEISEKSEIFDDQFSVERPDGSNFTLKIRSTKLEDSAMYFCASSLLAATYNEQFFGPGTRLTVL.

The gene calls are TRBV29-1 and TRBJ2-5; D might be TRBD1 or TRBD2, each matching 5 bases. Germline loops: CDR1 SQVTM, CDR2 ANQGSEA. V was clipped by 4 bases and J by 4 bases, with 13 bases between them. This CDR3 comprises 13 residues. CDR3 sequence reads: CSVVPGTAETQYF. CDR3 DNA: TGCAGCGTTGTCCCCGGGACCGCAGAGACCCAGTACTTC.

This chain links TRBV4-2 with TRBJ2-3; the D gene is possibly TRBD1 (7 bases). Trimming pared 3 bases from V and 1 base from J, leaving 14 bases between. The CDR3 is 16 residues long. Germline values: CDR1 LGHNA, CDR2 YNFKEQ. DNA of the CDR3: TGTGCCAGCAGCCAGCAGGGGGGAGCGGGCACAGATACGCAGTATTTT. Translating gives CASSQQGGAGTDTQYF.

The chain uses TRBV18 and TRBJ1-5; 12 bases line up with TRBD1. This CDR3 contains 14 residues. Trimming took 8 bases from V and 6 from J; bases not matched to a gene: 5. Germline V CDR1 and CDR2: KGHSH, LQKENI. The CDR3 here is CASHGTGGLQPQHF. The CDR3 DNA is TGTGCCAGCCATGGGACAGGGGGCCTTCAGCCCCAGCATTTT.

The chain carries TRBV7-3 and TRBJ2-1; D may correspond to TRBD1 or TRBD2 (5 bases each). Trimming took 5 bases from V and 5 from J, leaving 10 bases between them. The CDR3 length is 13 residues. Germline lookup yields CDR1 SGHTA and CDR2 FQGTGA. The CDR3 DNA reads TGTGCCAGCAGCAAGGGACGACACAATGAGCAGTTCTTC. Its protein is CASSKGRHNEQFF.

This clone was found a few times. V usage is TRBV19 and J usage is TRBJ1-6; 11 bases fit TRBD1. This CDR3 has 16 amino acids. Per the germline V gene, CDR1 is LNHDA and CDR2 is SQIVND (reference sequence). Losses at the gene ends were 2 bases for V and 11 bases for J; bases not matched to a gene: 8. The DNA for the CDR3 is TGTGCCAGTAGTATATCCACCGGGACAGGGGGAGCACCCCTCCACTTT. Its translation: CASSISTGTGGAPLHF. Full variable domain (rest looked up from reference TRBV19 and TRBJ1-6): DGGITQSPKYLFRKEGQNVTLSCEQNLNHDAMYWYRQDPGQGLRLIYYSQIVNDFQKGDIAEGYSVSREKKESFPLTVTSAQKNPTAFYLCASSISTGTGGAPLHFGNGTRLTVT.

The DNA for the CDR3 is TGTGCCAGCAGTGAAAGGCAGGGAGGTCCCTATGGCTACACCTTC. It translates to CASSERQGGPYGYTF. The rearrangement uses TRBV6-1 and TRBJ1-2; tentatively, D is TRBD1 (5 bases). Looked up from germline, CDR1 is MNHNS and CDR2 is SASEGT. The CDR3 spans 15 residues. Trimming left V 2 bases short and J 4 bases short, with 14 bases between.

This clone was picked up a small number of times. V is TRBV9 and J is TRBJ2-3; D is uncertain. This CDR3 is 17 amino acids long. Germline V gene sequence: CDR1 SGDLS, CDR2 YYNGEE. V was pared by 0 bases and J by 8 bases, with 22 bases between. CDR3 sequence (DNA): TGTGCCAGCAGCGTAGCTGGTGAGATCTTCGGGCTCAGTACGCAGTATTTT. It translates to CASSVAGEIFGLSTQYF.

The chain has TRBV5-6 and TRBJ1-1; no clear D gene. Deletions cut 0 bases from V and 4 bases from J, with 4 bases between. This CDR3 is built from 12 residues. Germline V gene lookup returns CDR1 SGHDT and CDR2 YYEEEE. CDR3 residues: CASSLAPTEAFF. Here the CDR3 DNA reads TGTGCCAGCAGCTTGGCCCCCACTGAAGCTTTCTTT.